This T cell receptor beta chain was recovered during a study of T cell changes during pregnancy in multiple sclerosis (dated by TCRdb to the late 2010s). About the investigation overall: In women with multiple sclerosis, the researchers looked at how the T cell repertoire shifted as pregnancy progressed.

In regard to this clone: Its antigen specificity is not known. No base qualities exist here, and no much larger clone lies one base off it.

The protocol used for the library was the immunoSEQ multiplex PCR assay. TCRdb mirrors the immuneACCESS table, restricted to in-frame sequences. Some clones are absent from its copies; in checked studies, under half trace to an unresolved V gene, and the reason for the others is unknown. The sample table holds around 83,000 clones, of which about 90% were seen once. The top ten clones comprise approximately 0.47% of the sample. Compared with germline, V lacks 2 bases and J lacks 8 bases; bases without a gene match: 6. The CDR3 holds 14 amino acids from the cysteine to the phenylalanine. CDR3 DNA only is kept here, 42 bases in frame from base 1. Per the germline V gene (reference sequence), GTSNPN is the CDR1 and SVGIG is the CDR2.

The clonotype was recovered from a female donor with multiple sclerosis, enrolled in a pregnancy study. Recombination linked TRBV30 to TRBJ2-1; 10 central nucleotides agree with TRBD2. Specimen: CD4+ T cells from peripheral blood mononuclear cells, collected in the second trimester of pregnancy. The nucleotide sequence is TGTGCCTGGAGTCTTGGACTAGCGGAGGATGAGCAGTTCTTC. It is translated as CAWSLGLAEDEQFF.